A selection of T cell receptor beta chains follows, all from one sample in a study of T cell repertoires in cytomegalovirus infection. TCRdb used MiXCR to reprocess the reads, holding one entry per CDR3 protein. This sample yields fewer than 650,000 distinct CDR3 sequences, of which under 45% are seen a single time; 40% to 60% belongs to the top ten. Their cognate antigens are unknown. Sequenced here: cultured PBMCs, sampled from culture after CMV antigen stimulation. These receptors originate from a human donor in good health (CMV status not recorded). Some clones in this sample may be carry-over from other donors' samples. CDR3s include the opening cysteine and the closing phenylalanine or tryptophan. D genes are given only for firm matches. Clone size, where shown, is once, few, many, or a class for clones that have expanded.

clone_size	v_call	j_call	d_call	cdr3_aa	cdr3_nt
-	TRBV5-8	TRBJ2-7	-	CATSWEQYF	TGTGCCACCAGTTGGGAGCAGTACTTC
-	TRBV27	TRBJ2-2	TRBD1	CASSLRQGAGELFF	TGTGCCAGCAGTTTGAGACAGGGGGCCGGGGAGCTGTTTTTT
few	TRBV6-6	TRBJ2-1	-	CASRDLGGKSYNEQFF	TGTGCCAGCAGGGACCTAGGGGGGAAATCCTACAATGAGCAGTTCTTC
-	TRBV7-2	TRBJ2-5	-	CASDGYYRETQYF	TGTGCCAGCGATGGATACTATCGAGAGACCCAGTACTTC
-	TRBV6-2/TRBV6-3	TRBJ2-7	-	CASSPKGVGNEQYF	TGTGCCAGCAGCCCTAAGGGAGTCGGGAACGAGCAGTACTTC
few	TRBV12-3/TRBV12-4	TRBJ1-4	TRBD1	CASSDLTGGWEKLFF	TGTGCCAGCAGTGACCTAACAGGGGGATGGGAAAAACTGTTTTTT
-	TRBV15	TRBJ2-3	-	CATGVAGSDTQYF	TGTGCCACCGGGGTGGCGGGATCAGATACGCAGTATTTT
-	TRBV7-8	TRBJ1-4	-	CASSVGRSEKLFF	TGTGCCAGCAGCGTCGGAAGGAGTGAAAAACTGTTTTTT
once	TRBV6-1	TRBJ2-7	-	CASSPGKAGWDEQYF	TGTGCCAGCAGCCCCGGGAAGGCTGGGTGGGACGAGCAGTACTTC
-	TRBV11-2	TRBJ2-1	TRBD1	CASGQEIVNEQFF	TGTGCGTCGGGACAGGAGATCGTCAATGAGCAGTTCTTC
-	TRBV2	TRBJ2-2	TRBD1	CAGKTGANTGELFF	TGTGCCGGCAAGACAGGGGCGAACACCGGGGAGCTGTTTTTT
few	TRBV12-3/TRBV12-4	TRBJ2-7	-	CASTGSYEQYF	TGTGCCAGCACCGGTTCCTACGAGCAGTACTTC
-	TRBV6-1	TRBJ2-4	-	CASSEGLRLANKNIQYF	TGTGCCAGCAGTGAAGGCCTAAGACTGGCCAACAAAAACATTCAGTACTTC
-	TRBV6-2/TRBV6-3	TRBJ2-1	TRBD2	CASSNYGLAVYNEQFF	TGTGCCAGCAGTAACTATGGACTAGCGGTCTACAATGAGCAGTTCTTC
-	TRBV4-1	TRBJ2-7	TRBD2	CASSQAEASGSYEQYF	TGCGCCAGCAGCCAAGCCGAGGCTAGCGGGAGTTACGAGCAGTACTTC
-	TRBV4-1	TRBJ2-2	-	CASSQQGGGELFF	TGCGCCAGCAGCCAACAGGGAGGCGGGGAGCTGTTTTTT
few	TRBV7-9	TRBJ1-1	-	CASSELFPATEAFF	TGTGCCAGCAGCGAACTGTTCCCCGCCACTGAAGCTTTCTTT
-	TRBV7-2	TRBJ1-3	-	CASSHSLSDSAGNTIYF	TGTGCCAGCAGCCACTCGCTTTCGGACAGCGCTGGAAACACCATATATTTT
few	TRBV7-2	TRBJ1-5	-	CASSLVSSHSGSNQPQHF	TGTGCCAGCAGCTTAGTTTCTTCGCATTCGGGATCCAATCAGCCCCAGCATTTT
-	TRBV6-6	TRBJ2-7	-	CASTNRAGSYEQYF	TGTGCCAGCACAAACAGAGCGGGCTCCTACGAGCAGTACTTC
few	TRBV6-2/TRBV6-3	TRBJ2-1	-	CASRLEGYRNEQFF	TGTGCCAGCCGTCTCGAGGGGTACCGCAATGAGCAGTTCTTC
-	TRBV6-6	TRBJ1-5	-	CASSYGGVRQGKQPQHF	TGTGCCAGCAGTTACGGGGGGGTTCGTCAGGGAAAGCAGCCCCAGCATTTT
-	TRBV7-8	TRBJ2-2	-	CASSRGPLTGELFF	TGTGCCAGCAGCCGCGGGCCCCTCACCGGGGAGCTGTTTTTT
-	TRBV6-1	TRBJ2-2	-	CASSPAQHTGELFF	TGTGCCAGCAGTCCGGCTCAACACACCGGGGAGCTGTTTTTT
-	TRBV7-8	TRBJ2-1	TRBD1	CASSYYRGPLGEQFF	TGTGCCAGCAGCTACTACAGGGGGCCCCTCGGTGAGCAGTTCTTC
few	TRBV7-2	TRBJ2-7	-	CASSLAGDHYEQYF	TGTGCCAGCAGCTTAGCGGGGGACCACTACGAGCAGTACTTC
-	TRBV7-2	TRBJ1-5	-	CASSLRPGNQPQHF	TGTGCCAGCAGCCTAAGACCGGGCAATCAGCCCCAGCATTTT
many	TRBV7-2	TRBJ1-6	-	CASSLVAQYNSPLHF	TGTGCCAGCAGCTTAGTAGCACAGTATAATTCACCCCTCCACTTT
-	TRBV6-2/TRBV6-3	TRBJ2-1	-	CASTTRQGGRNEQFF	TGTGCCAGCACAACCCGACAGGGCGGGAGGAATGAGCAGTTCTTC
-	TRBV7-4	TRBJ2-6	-	CASPPRAGANVLTF	TGTGCCAGCCCCCCCCGGGCTGGGGCCAACGTCCTGACTTTC
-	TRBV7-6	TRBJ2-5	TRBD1	CASSLRGGSKETQYF	TGTGCCAGCAGCTTGAGAGGGGGCTCCAAGGAGACCCAGTACTTC
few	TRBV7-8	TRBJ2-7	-	CATAPGIRSYEQYF	TGTGCCACCGCGCCAGGGATCAGGAGCTACGAGCAGTACTTC
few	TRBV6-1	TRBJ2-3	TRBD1	CASSLDKWVSGTVSTDTQYF	TGTGCCAGCAGTTTGGACAAATGGGTATCCGGGACAGTAAGCACAGATACGCAGTATTTT
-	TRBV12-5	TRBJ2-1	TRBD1	CASAIGQGYNEQFF	TGTGCTAGTGCTATAGGACAGGGCTACAATGAGCAGTTCTTC
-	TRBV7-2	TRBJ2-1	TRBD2	CASSLKSGGPYNEQFF	TGTGCCAGCAGCTTAAAGAGCGGGGGGCCCTACAATGAGCAGTTCTTC
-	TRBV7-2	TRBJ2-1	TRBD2	CASSHASGTRNEQFF	TGTGCCAGCAGCCACGCTAGCGGGACAAGGAATGAGCAGTTCTTC
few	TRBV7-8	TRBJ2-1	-	CASSLLTGRYNEQFF	TGTGCCAGCAGCTTATTAACAGGGAGGTACAATGAGCAGTTCTTC
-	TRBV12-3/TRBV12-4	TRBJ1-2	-	CASSTSGRPTF	TGTGCCAGCAGCACCTCCGGTCGACCCACCTTC
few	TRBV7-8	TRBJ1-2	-	CASSQLGQGRYGYTF	TGTGCCAGCAGTCAATTAGGTCAGGGCCGGTATGGCTACACCTTC
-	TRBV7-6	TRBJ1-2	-	CASSLGADNYGYTF	TGTGCCAGCAGCTTAGGGGCGGATAACTATGGCTACACCTTC
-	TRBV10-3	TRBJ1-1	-	CAISVGGGAGTEAFF	TGTGCCATCAGTGTAGGGGGAGGGGCGGGTACTGAAGCTTTCTTT
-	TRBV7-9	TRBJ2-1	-	CASSVRSPSYNEQFF	TGTGCCAGCAGCGTCAGGAGCCCCTCCTACAATGAGCAGTTCTTC
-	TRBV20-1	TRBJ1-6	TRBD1	CSAVSGTANSPLHF	TGCAGTGCTGTGTCCGGGACAGCCAATTCACCCCTCCACTTT
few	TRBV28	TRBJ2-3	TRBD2	CASLLAGADTQYF	TGTGCCAGCCTACTAGCGGGGGCAGATACGCAGTATTTT
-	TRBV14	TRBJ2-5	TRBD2	CASSQGTVAGAETQYF	TGTGCCAGCAGCCAAGGAACGGTAGCGGGGGCAGAGACCCAGTACTTC
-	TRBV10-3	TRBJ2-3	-	CAIRSGTSVLGRQYF	TGTGCCATCAGGAGTGGGACTTCAGTTCTCGGTCGGCAGTATTTT
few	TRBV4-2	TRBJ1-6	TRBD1	CASSQDPWTGYDNSPLHF	TGTGCCAGCAGCCAAGACCCATGGACAGGGTATGATAATTCACCCCTCCACTTT
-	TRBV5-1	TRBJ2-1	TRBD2	CASSLAERGGYNEQFF	TGCGCCAGCAGCTTGGCCGAGCGGGGGGGGTACAATGAGCAGTTCTTC
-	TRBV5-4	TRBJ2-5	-	CASSLLGGAQETQYF	TGTGCCAGCAGCTTGTTGGGCGGGGCCCAAGAGACCCAGTACTTC
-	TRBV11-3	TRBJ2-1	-	CASSLVRDSQYNEQFF	TGTGCCAGCAGCCTGGTCCGGGACTCCCAGTACAATGAGCAGTTCTTC
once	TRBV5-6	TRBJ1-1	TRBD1	CASNGQGGGEAFF	TGTGCCAGCAACGGACAGGGGGGAGGTGAAGCTTTCTTT
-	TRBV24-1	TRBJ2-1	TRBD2	CATSDLGTSGGADEQFF	TGTGCCACCAGTGATTTGGGGACTAGCGGGGGGGCCGATGAGCAGTTCTTC
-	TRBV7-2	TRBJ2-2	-	CAITTGGDYTGELFF	TGTGCCATCACCACTGGCGGGGACTACACCGGGGAGCTGTTTTTT
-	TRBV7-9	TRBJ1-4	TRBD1	CASSAPGTGDEKLFF	TGTGCCAGCAGCGCCCCCGGGACAGGAGATGAAAAACTGTTTTTT
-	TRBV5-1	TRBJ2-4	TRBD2	CASSLAGRGNIQYF	TGCGCCAGCAGCTTGGCCGGGAGGGGAAACATTCAGTACTTC